This TCR beta chain was captured in a study of early stage breast cancer tumors. Looking at the study overall: Average read coverage per sample was 9 to 10-fold. Findings and caveats of the study: Most shared enriched TCRB sequences were commonly generated ones. Chain pairing and CD4, CD8 or FOXP3 expression were not captured.

Each sample had two DNA replicates, roughly 0.48 ug blood or about 1.5 ug tissue. Libraries were prepared by immunoSEQ multiplex PCR; TCRdb keeps only in-frame clonotypes and omits some of them. This table holds 25,000 to 30,000 clones, 80% found once. V lost 4 bases and J 4 bases, leaving 24 bases between the germline ends. The CDR3 has 18 amino acids. CDR1 and CDR2 from the germline V gene are SGDLS and YYNGEE. A word on this clone: Its cognate antigen is unknown.

V gene TRBV9 combines with J gene TRBJ2-4, with TRBD1 as a possible D gene (6 bases). This clonotype was obtained from a person in their sixties or seventies with breast cancer. The sample taken for sequencing was blood. In DNA, the CDR3 is TGTGCCAGCAGCTTCGACCCTACAGGGCTCGGCGAGAAAAACATTCAGTACTTC. Amino acid sequence: CASSFDPTGLGEKNIQYF.